The 29 T cell receptor beta chains below were found in one sample sequenced in a study of response to subunit inactivated influenza vaccine. TCRdb redid the calling of the RT-PCR reads with MiXCR, one entry per CDR3 protein. The sample consists of about 700,000 distinct CDR3 sequences, 15% to 17% of them appearing once. This specimen was PBMCs from blood, taken 11 to 12 days after vaccination. These receptors all come from a man in his forties or fifties who received an inactivated influenza vaccine.

In this sample, this clonotype turned up a few times. The chain couples TRBV5-1 to TRBJ2-2; D is undetermined. V lost 3 bases, J lost 3 bases, and 9 bases lay in between. This CDR3 has 14 amino acids. In germline, CDR1 is SGHRS, CDR2 YFSETQ. CDR3 coding DNA: TGCGCCAGCAGCTACCAGTACCACACCGGGGAGCTGTTTTTT. Translating it yields CASSYQYHTGELFF.

This clonotype showed up just a few times. This chain connects TRBV4-2 to TRBJ2-7; TRBD2 matches at 9 bases. Germline V gene sequence: CDR1 LGHNA, CDR2 YNFKEQ. J lost 3 bases, V lost 0 bases, and 6 bases had no gene match. The CDR3 has 16 residues. CDR3 nucleotide sequence: TGTGCCAGCAGCCAAGAAGCACAGACTAGCGGCTACGAGCAGTACTTC. This codes for CASSQEAQTSGYEQYF.

This clonotype was picked up a small number of times. The V gene is TRBV7-9, the J gene TRBJ2-7; TRBD2 agrees at 11 bases. CDR3 size: 17 residues. V lost 5 bases and J lost 0; bases outside the gene matches: 9. The germline V gene encodes CDR1 SEHNR and CDR2 FQNEAQ (reference sequence). CDR3 region: CASSPELTSGTSYEQYF. The CDR3 nucleotides are TGTGCCAGCAGCCCCGAGTTGACTAGCGGGACCTCCTACGAGCAGTACTTC.

The chain combines TRBV20-1 with TRBJ2-1; TRBD2 aligns across 12 bases. Germline V gene sequence: CDR1 DFQATT, CDR2 SNEGSKA (reference sequence). J was trimmed by 7 bases and V by 6 bases; bases with no gene match: 7. The CDR3 length is 14 residues. As DNA, the CDR3 is TGCAGTGCCAGCGGACTAGCGGGAAGGAATGAGCAGTTCTTC. It is translated as CSASGLAGRNEQFF.

There are many counts of this clonotype. V is TRBV12-3 or TRBV12-4 and J is TRBJ1-5; D gene ambiguous. CDR3 length equals 15 residues. V lost 3 bases to trimming and J lost 2 bases, with 11 bases between them. In DNA form, the CDR3 reads TGTGCCAGCAGTTTCTCGGGATTGGGCAATCAGCCCCAGCATTTT. This encodes CASSFSGLGNQPQHF.

This clonotype was observed a few times. The V gene is TRBV11-2, the J gene TRBJ2-1, with 10 nucleotides matching TRBD2. Germline V lookup: CDR1 SGHAT, CDR2 FQNNGV. Trimming at V came to 3 bases and at J to 8 bases, leaving 16 bases not matched to a gene. CDR3 size: 18 residues. This chain's CDR3 is CASSFRGASGREHYEQFF. The CDR3 coding sequence is TGTGCCAGCAGCTTCCGAGGGGCTAGCGGGAGAGAGCACTATGAGCAGTTCTTC. Together with reference TRBV11-2 and TRBJ2-1, the CDR3 gives the full variable domain: EAGVAQSPRYKIIEKRQSVAFWCNPISGHATLYWYQQILGQGPKLLIQFQNNGVVDDSQLPKDRFSAERLKGVDSTLKIQPAKLEDSAVYLCASSFRGASGREHYEQFFGPGTRLTVL.

The gene calls are TRBV6-5 and TRBJ1-6, with D tentatively TRBD1 (6 bases). V lost 2 bases to trimming and J lost 11 bases, with 10 bases between them. The CDR3 loop spans 13 amino acids. CDR1 is MNHEY, CDR2 SVGAGI, per germline. The CDR3 region is CASSYGGRTPLHF. Written as DNA, the CDR3 is TGTGCCAGCAGTTACGGGGGGCGAACACCCCTCCACTTT.

A few counts support this clonotype. The rearrangement uses TRBV7-9 and TRBJ2-3, with 8 bases matching TRBD1. The CDR3 consists of 16 residues. Germline trimming cut 11 bases from V and 1 base from J; bases unmatched to any gene: 14. The germline CDR1 and CDR2 sequences are SEHNR and FQNEAQ (reference sequence). This chain's CDR3 is CAGTIWTGYRTDTQYF. DNA of the CDR3: TGTGCCGGTACAATTTGGACAGGGTATCGCACAGATACGCAGTATTTT.

This chain links TRBV24-1 with TRBJ2-1; D perhaps matches TRBD2 (5 bases). Germline V gives CDR1 KGHDR, CDR2 SFDVKD. The V end lost 8 bases, the J end lost 0 bases, and 10 bases lay between the germline ends. The CDR3 contains 14 residues. The CDR3 DNA reads as TGTGCCACCAATGAGGGTCACTCCTACAATGAGCAGTTCTTC. This sequence encodes CATNEGHSYNEQFF.

V is TRBV24-1 and J is TRBJ2-3; maybe TRBD2 (5 bases). The CDR3 totals 14 residues. The ends were cut back, 4 bases at V and 2 bases at J, with 9 bases in the middle. Germline CDR1 reads KGHDR; CDR2 reads SFDVKD. CDR3 in DNA: TGTGCCACCAGTGACCCGGGAACCACAGATACGCAGTATTTT. Protein product: CATSDPGTTDTQYF.

This rearrangement joins TRBV19 to TRBJ2-6, with D perhaps matching TRBD1 (5 bases). The germline gives CDR1 LNHDA, CDR2 SQIVND (reference sequence). CDR3 length equals 14 residues. V was pared by 0 bases and J by 7 bases, with 7 bases between. CDR3 in DNA: TGTGCCAGTAGTATAGATCAGGGAGCCAACGTCCTGACTTTC. Translating gives CASSIDQGANVLTF. Full variable domain (remainder filled in from reference TRBV19 and TRBJ2-6): DGGITQSPKYLFRKEGQNVTLSCEQNLNHDAMYWYRQDPGQGLRLIYYSQIVNDFQKGDIAEGYSVSREKKESFPLTVTSAQKNPTAFYLCASSIDQGANVLTFGAGSRLTVL.

The chain is built from TRBV20-1 and TRBJ2-7, with 8 bases lining up with TRBD1. The ends lost 6 bases at V and 5 bases at J; junction bases unmatched: 12. The CDR3 extends over 14 amino acids. Germline-derived CDR1 and CDR2 are DFQATT and SNEGSKA (reference sequence). The CDR3 DNA reads as TGCAGTGCGTGGTCCGCGACAGGGGATCACGAGCAGTACTTC. Translating gives CSAWSATGDHEQYF.

This clonotype came up a few times. The V call is TRBV28, the J call TRBJ1-5, with D maybe TRBD1 (5 bases). Germline V CDR1 and CDR2: MDHEN, SYDVKM. This CDR3 is built from 15 residues. Trimming took 6 bases from V and 0 from J, leaving 12 bases between them. The CDR3 DNA follows: TGTGCCAGCAGCCCCACAGGTTTTAGCAATCAGCCCCAGCATTTT. It yields the protein CASSPTGFSNQPQHF.

This clonotype was counted only a few times. The chain joins TRBV29-1 to TRBJ2-1; 8 bases fit TRBD2. Germline V gene sequence: CDR1 SQVTM, CDR2 ANQGSEA. CDR3 size: 14 residues. After removal of 3 bases from V and 7 bases from J, the junction contained 8 bases not matched to a gene. The CDR3: CSVDGLPGGNEQFF. The CDR3 DNA sequence: TGCAGCGTTGATGGACTCCCGGGGGGGAATGAGCAGTTCTTC.

This clonotype was picked up a small number of times. The V call is TRBV7-9, the J call TRBJ2-5; 9 nucleotides match TRBD2. This CDR3 is built from 15 residues. Germline CDR1 and CDR2: SEHNR and FQNEAQ (reference sequence). Trimming cost V 5 bases and J 7 bases; bases outside gene matches: 11. The CDR3 DNA reads TGTGCCAGCAGCCCGCGTGTAGCGGGGGTAGGGACCCAGTACTTC. It is translated as CASSPRVAGVGTQYF.

V usage is TRBV10-2 and J usage is TRBJ1-5; D remains unclear. The germline CDR1 and CDR2 sequences are WSHSY and SAAADI. Trimming took 6 bases from V and 4 from J, leaving 13 bases between them. The CDR3 is 14 residues long. Here the CDR3 reads CASSIDTLNQPQHF. The CDR3 DNA is TGCGCCAGCAGCATTGACACGTTAAATCAGCCCCAGCATTTT.

In this sample, this clonotype turned up many times. The J gene is TRBJ2-5, the V gene TRBV10-3, with a tentative D call TRBD2 (6 bases). V was clipped by 3 bases and J by 5 bases, with 7 bases between them. Per germline, CDR1 ENHRY and CDR2 SYGVKD. This CDR3 spans 12 amino acids. CDR3 DNA sequence: TGTGCCATCAGTGAACGGGAGGAGACCCAGTACTTC. It codes for CAISEREETQYF.

This clonotype has a handful of counts. This chain connects TRBV10-2 to TRBJ1-1, with D unclear. The germline V gene encodes CDR1 WSHSY and CDR2 SAAADI. V lost 3 bases, J lost 10 bases, and 15 bases lay in between. The CDR3 spans 13 residues. CDR3 DNA sequence: TGCGCCAGCAGTGATAGTGGAGGCAATCGAGCTTTCTTT. This codes for CASSDSGGNRAFF.

In its sample, this clonotype was seen a few times. V and J are TRBV11-2 and TRBJ1-1; D is unclear. V lost 5 bases, J lost 6 bases, and 13 bases lay in between. The length of the CDR3 is 13 residues. The V gene's germline CDR1 is SGHAT and CDR2 FQNNGV. The CDR3 here is CASSLMGLAEAFF. The CDR3 coding sequence is TGTGCCAGCAGCCTCATGGGGTTGGCTGAAGCTTTCTTT.

The chain couples TRBV4-1 to TRBJ2-7; D is unresolved. V lost 3 bases and J 0 bases, leaving 12 bases between the germline ends. In germline, CDR1 is MGHRA, CDR2 YSYEKL. The CDR3 has 15 residues. CDR3 in DNA: TGCGCCAGCAGCCAGACTCTCCCAAGCTCCTACGAGCAGTACTTC. Its protein product is CASSQTLPSSYEQYF.

The sample holds a few counts of this clonotype. The rearrangement joins TRBV10-3 to TRBJ1-5, with D tentatively TRBD1 (5 bases). The V end was cut by 4 bases, the J end by 3 bases, with 10 bases between. The germline V gene encodes CDR1 ENHRY and CDR2 SYGVKD. The CDR3 is made up of 14 amino acids. This CDR3 is CAISVIGTNQPQHF. The CDR3 DNA sequence: TGTGCCATCAGTGTTATAGGGACCAATCAGCCCCAGCATTTT.

This clonotype appeared many times. This chain joins TRBV11-1 and TRBJ2-1, with 12 positions matching TRBD2. Looked up from germline, CDR1 is SGHAT and CDR2 is FQDESV (reference sequence). Trimming removed 2 bases from V and 5 bases from J; junction bases left unmatched: 10. The CDR3 spans 18 residues. CDR3 DNA: TGTGCCAGCAGCTTACCATTAAGACTAGCGGGAGCACACAATGAGCAGTTCTTC. Residues: CASSLPLRLAGAHNEQFF.

This clonotype was counted between two and nine times. The gene calls are TRBV6-2 or TRBV6-3 and TRBJ2-1, with no clear D. Trimming cost V 5 bases and J 4 bases, with 9 bases left between them. CDR1 is MNHEY and CDR2 is SVGEGT in the germline V gene. The CDR3 consists of 13 residues. The CDR3 here is CASSDGLYNEQFF. The CDR3 coding sequence is TGTGCCAGCAGTGACGGCCTATACAATGAGCAGTTCTTC.

This clonotype was seen a handful of times. In DNA form, the CDR3 reads TGTGCCAGCTCATATAGCGGGAACCAAGAGACCCAGTACTTC. Translation gives CASSYSGNQETQYF. V and J are TRBV7-2 and TRBJ2-5; 8 positions match TRBD2. Germline loops: CDR1 SGHTA, CDR2 FQGNSA. The CDR3 is 14 amino acids. Germline trimming cut 8 bases from V and 0 bases from J; bases unmatched to any gene: 5. Full variable domain (rest looked up from reference TRBV7-2 and TRBJ2-5): GAGVSQSPSNKVTEKGKDVELRCDPISGHTALYWYRQSLGQGLEFLIYFQGNSAPDKSGLPSDRFSAERTGGSVSTLTIQRTQQEDSAVYLCASSYSGNQETQYFGPGTRLLVL.

The chain employs TRBV12-3 or TRBV12-4 and TRBJ2-5; D uncertain. This CDR3 has 14 amino acids. The ends were cut back, 0 bases at V and 2 bases at J, with 7 bases in the middle. CDR3 residues: CASSLALQQETQYF. As DNA, the CDR3 is TGTGCCAGCAGTTTAGCGCTCCAGCAAGAGACCCAGTACTTC.

This clonotype was counted a few times. The chain uses TRBV4-1 and TRBJ2-4; D possibly matches TRBD1 or TRBD2 (5 bases each). Germline V gene data show CDR1 as MGHRA and CDR2 as YSYEKL. The CDR3 is 14 residues long. V was shortened by 1 base and J by 6 bases, with 10 bases between the two germline ends. The CDR3 DNA follows: TGCGCCAGCAGCCAAGTATCGGGGCGAAACATTCAGTACTTC. Protein: CASSQVSGRNIQYF.

In this sample, this clonotype turned up a few times. Mismatch with germline at one junction end may stem from a read error. The V call is TRBV12-3 or TRBV12-4, the J call TRBJ2-6; TRBD1 matches 12 bases. The CDR3 spans 13 residues. CDR3 in DNA: TGTGCCAGCAGACGGGGACAGGGGGCGGCTCTAGCTTTC. Translated, it gives CASRRGQGAALAF.

This clonotype was counted only a few times. For the CDR3, the DNA is TGTGCCATCAGTGAATTAAGCAGGGGGACAACCATTCCCTACGAGCAGTACTTC. This gives the protein CAISELSRGTTIPYEQYF. The chain is built from TRBV10-3 and TRBJ2-7; 7 bases align to TRBD1. Germline V gene sequence: CDR1 ENHRY, CDR2 SYGVKD. The CDR3 totals 18 residues. V was pared by 3 bases and J by 2 bases, with 16 bases of the junction left unmatched.

CDR3: CASSFVGSINTQYF. For the CDR3, the DNA is TGTGCCAGCAGTTTCGTCGGGAGTATAAATACGCAGTATTTT. The chain employs TRBV28 and TRBJ2-3; D is possibly TRBD2 (6 bases). The CDR3 length is 14 residues. Germline V lookup: CDR1 MDHEN, CDR2 SYDVKM. V lost 3 bases and J lost 7, with 14 bases in between.